The T cell receptor beta chain under discussion was sequenced for a study of blood T cells in healthy people across ages. About this clonotype itself: The antigen remains undetermined.

CDR1 is PRHDT, CDR2 FYEKMQ, per germline (reference sequence). The CDR3 runs to 14 residues. V dropped 3 bases and J dropped 5 bases, with 13 bases sitting between them. Study-wide points: Fewer expanded clones and more diversity marked long-lived versus aged donors. Naive and antigen-experienced cells could not be conclusively compared, given unsorted PBMCs. With naive T cell percentage, TCR beta diversity showed a strong correlation.

It was with a sample-barcoded 5' primer and a J-beta primer mix that a second PCR of roughly 7 to 11 cycles was run. TCRdb re-derived calls from the 5' RACE reads in MiXCR, one entry per CDR3 protein. The sample has about 1.8 million distinct CDR3 sequences, just under 50% seen once. Specimen: blood. The origin of this receptor is a woman aged 40 to 50 in good health. This chain links TRBV13 with TRBJ1-2; D ambiguous. Here the CDR3 reads CASSLEQKPYGYTF. The CDR3, as DNA: TGTGCCAGCAGCTTGGAACAGAAGCCGTATGGCTACACCTTC.